Below, one TCR beta chain is given with its context. Its specificity is not known. V was clipped by 4 bases and J by 5 bases; unmatched bases: 8. Germline V gene sequence: CDR1 MNHEY, CDR2 SMNVEV (reference sequence). The CDR3 spans 17 residues. This table comes from immunoSEQ multiplex PCR, and its TCRdb copy is limited to in-frame clones, with some not included. The table has approximately 61,000 clones, 87% seen once. These data originate in a study of OX40 agonist ivuxolimab in advanced cancers. Study overall: At doses from 0.01 to 10 mg/kg, patients were given intravenous ivuxolimab every 2 weeks. Whole-study results and caveats: Both blood CD4+ and CD8+ T cells showed clonal growth by week 6 at 0.1 to 3.0 mg/kg.

Material: CD4+ or CD8+ T cells sorted from blood, obtained in a trial of the OX40 agonist ivuxolimab. The chain is built from TRBV27 and TRBJ2-1, with TRBD2 matching over 13 bases. This TCR was sampled from an adult with an advanced solid tumor such as melanoma, head and neck, liver or kidney cancer. CDR3 region: CASSSKPGLAGNNEQFF. CDR3 nucleotides: TGTGCCAGCAGTTCAAAACCGGGACTAGCGGGGAACAATGAGCAGTTCTTC.